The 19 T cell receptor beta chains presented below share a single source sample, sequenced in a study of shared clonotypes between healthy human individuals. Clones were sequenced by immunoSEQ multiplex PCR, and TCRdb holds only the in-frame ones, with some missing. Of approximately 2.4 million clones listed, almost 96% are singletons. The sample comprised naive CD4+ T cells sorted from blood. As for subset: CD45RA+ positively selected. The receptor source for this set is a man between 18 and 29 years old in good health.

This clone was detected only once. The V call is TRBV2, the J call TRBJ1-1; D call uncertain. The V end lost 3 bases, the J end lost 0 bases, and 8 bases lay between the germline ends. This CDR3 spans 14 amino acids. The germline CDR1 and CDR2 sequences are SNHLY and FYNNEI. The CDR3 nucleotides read TGTGCCAGCAGTGAGGAACTGATGAACACTGAAGCTTTCTTT. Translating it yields CASSEELMNTEAFF.

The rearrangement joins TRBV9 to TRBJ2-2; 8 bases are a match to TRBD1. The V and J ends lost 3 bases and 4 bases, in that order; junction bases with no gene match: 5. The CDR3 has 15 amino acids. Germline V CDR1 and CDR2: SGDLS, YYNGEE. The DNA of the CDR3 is TGTGCCAGCAGCGCCGGACAGGGAAGCACCGGGGAGCTGTTTTTT. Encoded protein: CASSAGQGSTGELFF.

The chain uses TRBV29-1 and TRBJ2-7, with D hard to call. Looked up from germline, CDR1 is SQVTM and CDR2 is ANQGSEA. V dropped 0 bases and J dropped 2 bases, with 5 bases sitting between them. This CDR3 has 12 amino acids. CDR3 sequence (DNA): TGCAGCGTTGAAGAAAGGGCCTACGAGCAGTACTTC. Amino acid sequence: CSVEERAYEQYF.

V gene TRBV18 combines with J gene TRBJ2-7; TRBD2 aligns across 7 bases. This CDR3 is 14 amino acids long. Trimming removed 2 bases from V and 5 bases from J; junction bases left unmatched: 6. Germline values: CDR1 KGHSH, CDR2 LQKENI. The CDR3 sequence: CASSPGEGGDEQYF. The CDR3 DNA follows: TGTGCCAGCTCACCAGGGGAGGGCGGGGACGAGCAGTACTTC.

Written as DNA, the CDR3 is TGTGCCAGCAGTTTGCTGGGGACAGGAGTCAGATCTAATGAAAAACTGTTTTTT. Translation: CASSLLGTGVRSNEKLFF. The chain has TRBV28 and TRBJ1-4, with 8 bases that match TRBD1. The V gene end was trimmed by 3 bases and the J gene end by 3 bases; junction bases not matched to a gene: 12. CDR1 and CDR2 (germline): MDHEN, SYDVKM. The CDR3 runs to 18 residues.

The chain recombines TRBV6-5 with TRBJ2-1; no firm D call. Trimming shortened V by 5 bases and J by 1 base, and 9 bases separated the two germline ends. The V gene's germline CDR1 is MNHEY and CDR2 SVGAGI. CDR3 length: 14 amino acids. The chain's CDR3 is CASSKARSYNEQFF. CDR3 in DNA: TGTGCCAGCAGTAAGGCTAGATCCTACAATGAGCAGTTCTTC.

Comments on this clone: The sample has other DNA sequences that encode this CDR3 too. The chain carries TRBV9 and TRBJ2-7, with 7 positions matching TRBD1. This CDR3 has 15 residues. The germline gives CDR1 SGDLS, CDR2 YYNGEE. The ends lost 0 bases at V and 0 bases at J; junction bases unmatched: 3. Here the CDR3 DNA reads TGTGCCAGCAGCGTAGGGGGGACAGTCTCCTACGAGCAGTACTTC. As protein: CASSVGGTVSYEQYF.

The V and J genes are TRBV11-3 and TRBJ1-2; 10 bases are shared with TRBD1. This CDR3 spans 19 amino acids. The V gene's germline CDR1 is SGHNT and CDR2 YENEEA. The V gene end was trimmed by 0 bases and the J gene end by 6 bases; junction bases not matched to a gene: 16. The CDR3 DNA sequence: TGTGCCAGCAGCTTAGATGACGGGACAGGGGTCGGGGTTGTGAATGGCTACACCTTC. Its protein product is CASSLDDGTGVGVVNGYTF. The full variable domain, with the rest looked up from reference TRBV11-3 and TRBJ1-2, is EAGVVQSPRYKIIEKKQPVAFWCNPISGHNTLYWYLQNLGQGPELLIRYENEEAVDDSQLPKDRFSAERLKGVDSTLKIQPAELGDSAVYLCASSLDDGTGVGVVNGYTFGSGTRLTVV.

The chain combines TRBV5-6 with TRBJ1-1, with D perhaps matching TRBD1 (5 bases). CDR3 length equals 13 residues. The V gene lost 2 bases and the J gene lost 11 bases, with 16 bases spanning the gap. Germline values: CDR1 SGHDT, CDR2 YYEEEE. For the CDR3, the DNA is TGTGCCAGCAGCTTCTCATCCGGGACCGCGGCTTTCTTT. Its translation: CASSFSSGTAAFF.

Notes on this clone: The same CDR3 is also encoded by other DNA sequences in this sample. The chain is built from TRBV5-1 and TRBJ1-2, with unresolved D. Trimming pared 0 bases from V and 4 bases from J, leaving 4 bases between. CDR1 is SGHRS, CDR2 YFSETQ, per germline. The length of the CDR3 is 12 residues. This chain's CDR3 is CASSLGGYGYTF. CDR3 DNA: TGCGCCAGCAGCTTGGGGGGCTATGGCTACACCTTC.

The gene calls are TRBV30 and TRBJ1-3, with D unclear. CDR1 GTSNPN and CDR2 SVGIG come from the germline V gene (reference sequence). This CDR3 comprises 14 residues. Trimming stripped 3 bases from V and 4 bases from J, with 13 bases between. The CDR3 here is CAWSPGLEGNTIYF. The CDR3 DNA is TGTGCCTGGAGCCCCGGCTTGGAGGGAAACACCATATATTTT.

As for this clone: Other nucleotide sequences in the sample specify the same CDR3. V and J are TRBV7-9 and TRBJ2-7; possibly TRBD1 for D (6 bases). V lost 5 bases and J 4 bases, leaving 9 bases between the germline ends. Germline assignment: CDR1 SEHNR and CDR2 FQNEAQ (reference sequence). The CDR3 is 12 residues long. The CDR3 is CASSPTGYEQYF. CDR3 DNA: TGTGCCAGCAGCCCTACAGGGTACGAGCAGTACTTC.

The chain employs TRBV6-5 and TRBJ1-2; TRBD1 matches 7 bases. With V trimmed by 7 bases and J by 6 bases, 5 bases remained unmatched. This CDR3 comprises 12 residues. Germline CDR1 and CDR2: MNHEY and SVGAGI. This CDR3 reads CASTPGGNGYTF. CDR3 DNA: TGTGCCAGCACCCCAGGGGGAAATGGCTACACCTTC.

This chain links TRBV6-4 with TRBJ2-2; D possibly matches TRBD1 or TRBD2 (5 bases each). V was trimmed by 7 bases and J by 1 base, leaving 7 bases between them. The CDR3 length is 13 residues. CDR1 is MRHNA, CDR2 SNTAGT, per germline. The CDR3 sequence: CASKGRNTGELFF. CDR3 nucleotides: TGTGCCAGCAAGGGACGGAACACCGGGGAGCTGTTTTTT.

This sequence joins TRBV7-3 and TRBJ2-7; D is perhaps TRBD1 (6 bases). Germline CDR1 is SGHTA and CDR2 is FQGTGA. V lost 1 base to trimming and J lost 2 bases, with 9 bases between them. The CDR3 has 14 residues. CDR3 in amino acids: CASSLIGGPYEQYF. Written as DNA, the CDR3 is TGTGCCAGCAGCTTAATTGGGGGCCCCTACGAGCAGTACTTC.

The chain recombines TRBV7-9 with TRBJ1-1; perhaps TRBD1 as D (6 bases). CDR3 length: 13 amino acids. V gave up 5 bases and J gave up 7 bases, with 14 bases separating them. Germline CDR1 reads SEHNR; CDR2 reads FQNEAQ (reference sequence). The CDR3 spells CASSLYGTREAFF. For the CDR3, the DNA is TGTGCCAGCAGCCTGTACGGGACACGTGAAGCTTTCTTT. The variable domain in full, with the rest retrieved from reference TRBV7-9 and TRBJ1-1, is DTGVSQNPRHKITKRGQNVTFRCDPISEHNRLYWYRQTLGQGPEFLTYFQNEAQLEKSRLLSDRFSAERPKGSFSTLEIQRTEQGDSAMYLCASSLYGTREAFFGQGTRLTVV.

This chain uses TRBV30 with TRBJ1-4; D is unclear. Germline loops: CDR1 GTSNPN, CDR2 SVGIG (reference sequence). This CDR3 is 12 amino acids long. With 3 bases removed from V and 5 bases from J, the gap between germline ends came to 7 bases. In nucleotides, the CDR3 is TGTGCCTGGAGGTCAGACAATGAAAAACTGTTTTTT. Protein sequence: CAWRSDNEKLFF.

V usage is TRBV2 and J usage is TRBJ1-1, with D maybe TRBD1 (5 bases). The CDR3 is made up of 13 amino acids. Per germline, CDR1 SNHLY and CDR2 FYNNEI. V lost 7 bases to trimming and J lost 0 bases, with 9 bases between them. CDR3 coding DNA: TGTGCCAGCACGAGGGGCATGAACACTGAAGCTTTCTTT. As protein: CASTRGMNTEAFF.

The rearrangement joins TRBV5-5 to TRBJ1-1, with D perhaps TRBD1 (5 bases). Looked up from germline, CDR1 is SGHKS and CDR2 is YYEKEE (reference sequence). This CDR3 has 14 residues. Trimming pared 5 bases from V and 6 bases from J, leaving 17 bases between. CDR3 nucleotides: TGTGCCAGCAGGCCTCGGGGGTGGGATTCTGAAGCTTTCTTT. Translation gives CASRPRGWDSEAFF.